The text below deals with one T cell receptor (beta chain). Looked up from germline, CDR1 is SGHRS and CDR2 is YFSETQ. The V and J ends lost 3 bases and 2 bases respectively, with 12 bases between them. This CDR3 has 14 residues. The data were obtained in a study of blood T cell repertoires in COVID-19. Across the study: From T cells, B-cell-depleted T cells, or PBMCs came the material, which was cDNA or gDNA.

In the source study's methods: For nucleated cells, counts were estimated from reference gene primer amplification. Libraries were prepared by immunoSEQ multiplex PCR; TCRdb keeps only in-frame clonotypes and omits some of them. The D gene and trimming were derived from the DNA, and the V and J assignments and clone size from that table. The data show about 210,000 clones, approximately 80% seen once. The material sequenced was PBMCs or T cells enriched from blood (not recorded which). This sequence joins TRBV5-1 and TRBJ2-7; weak D call: TRBD1 (5 bases). This receptor was obtained from a young man with acute COVID-19. CDR3 loop: CASSWGGSAYEQYF. CDR3 nucleotides: TGCGCCAGCAGCTGGGGCGGATCCGCCTACGAGCAGTACTTC.